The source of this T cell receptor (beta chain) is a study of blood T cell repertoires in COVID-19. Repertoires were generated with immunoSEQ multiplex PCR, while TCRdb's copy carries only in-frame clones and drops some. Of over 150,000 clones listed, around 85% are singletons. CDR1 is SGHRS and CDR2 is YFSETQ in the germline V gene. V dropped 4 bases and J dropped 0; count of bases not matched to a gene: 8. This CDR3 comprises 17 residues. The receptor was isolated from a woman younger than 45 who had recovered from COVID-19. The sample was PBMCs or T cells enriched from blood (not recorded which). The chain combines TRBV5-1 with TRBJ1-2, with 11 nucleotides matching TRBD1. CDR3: CASSPTMGQGANYGYTF. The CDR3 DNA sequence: TGCGCCAGCAGCCCCACCATGGGACAGGGGGCTAACTATGGCTACACCTTC.